The entry below describes one TCR beta chain. This clonotype came up many times. No antigen is known for it. Base qualities are not recorded, but no much larger clone differs from it by a single base. Sequencer: Illumina HiSeq 2500. Quantitative 5'-RACE with molecular barcodes was used to prepare TCR beta libraries. As for the authors' bioinformatics: To identify disease-linked TCR variants, a new computational method was used, one built on a probabilistic model of VDJ rearrangement. The public reads were reprocessed in TCRdb via fastp at Q25 and MiXCR, keeping in-frame beta chains. Here each entry gathers all rows of one CDR3 protein and keeps the most common genes and DNA. None of the V and J calls come from the authors' own analysis; TCRdb made them. The sample table contains roughly 90,000 distinct CDR3 sequences; only one count was recorded for roughly 8.8% of them. Clones ranked in the top ten supply approximately 30% of the sample.

From the cysteine through the phenylalanine, the CDR3 covers 16 amino acids. Only the CDR3 part of the read is kept: 48 bases, read in frame from the first base. V lost 5 bases and J lost 3 bases, and the count of bases not matched to a germline gene is 10. CDR1 and CDR2, looked up from the germline V gene (reference sequence), are PRHDT and FYEKMQ. The data belong to a study of CD8 T cells in ankylosing spondylitis listed by TCRdb under 2017. For context, the study as a whole: T cell receptor beta repertoires were profiled in healthy donors and ankylosing spondylitis patients so that disease-linked TCR variants could be found. Peripheral blood was sampled, and synovial fluid was additionally collected from ankylosing spondylitis patients. In total, the full study cohort was made up of some 110 healthy donors and approximately 24 ankylosing spondylitis patients. What the work shows at the level of the full study, not this receptor alone: Some motif variants had previously been reported in the synovial fluid and blood of reactive arthritis patients, which suggests shared mechanisms of disease initiation. A TCR beta motif made up of eight highly homologous amino acid variants appeared to be characteristic of blood from ankylosing spondylitis patients. According to the report, matched synovial fluid samples from ankylosing spondylitis patients were significantly enriched for the disease-linked clones. In peripheral blood, the disease-linked clones were found at relatively low frequencies and had a CD8+ phenotype.

The specimen sequenced was blood, either unsorted or a sorted T cell fraction (not recorded which). The sequence links TRBV13 to TRBJ2-4; TRBD1 agrees with 7 junctional bases. This TCR derives from a male donor with ankylosing spondylitis. The nucleotide sequence is TGTGCCAGCAGCGACTCACAGGGGATGATCAAAAACATTCAGTACTTC. This is translated as CASSDSQGMIKNIQYF. Here the CDR3 is joined to the reference TRBV13 and TRBJ2-4 genes, and the full variable domain is: AAGVIQSPRHLIKEKRETATLKCYPIPRHDTVYWYQQGPGQDPQFLISFYEKMQSDKGSIPDRFSAQQFSDYHSELNMSSLELGDSALYFCASSDSQGMIKNIQYFGAGTRLSVL.